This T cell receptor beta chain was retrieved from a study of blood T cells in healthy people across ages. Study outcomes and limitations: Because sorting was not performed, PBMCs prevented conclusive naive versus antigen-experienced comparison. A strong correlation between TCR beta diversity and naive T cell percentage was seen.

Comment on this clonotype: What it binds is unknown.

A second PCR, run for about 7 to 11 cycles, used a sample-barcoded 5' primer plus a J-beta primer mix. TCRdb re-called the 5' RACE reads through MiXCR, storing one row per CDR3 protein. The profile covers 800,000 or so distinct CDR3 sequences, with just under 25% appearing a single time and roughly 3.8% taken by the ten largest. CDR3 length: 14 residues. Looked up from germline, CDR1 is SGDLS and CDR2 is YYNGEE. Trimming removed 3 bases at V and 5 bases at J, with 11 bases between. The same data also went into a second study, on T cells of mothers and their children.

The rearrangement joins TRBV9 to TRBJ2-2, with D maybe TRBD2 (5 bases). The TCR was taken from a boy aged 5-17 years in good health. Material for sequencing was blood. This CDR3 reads CASSERTYTGELFF. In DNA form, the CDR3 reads TGTGCCAGCAGCGAACGGACTTATACCGGGGAGCTGTTTTTT.